The 30 T cell receptor beta chains presented below share a single source sample, sequenced in a study of monozygotic twins with inflammatory bowel disease (dated by TCRdb to between 2018 and 2020). Receptors were amplified or captured by 5' RACE. The sequencer listed for this sample is Illumina HiSeq 2500. TCRdb reprocessed the public reads and reports one entry per CDR3 protein sequence, without DNA. The table of this sample itemizes 400,000 to 500,000 distinct CDR3 sequences. 2% to 3% of the sample comes from the top ten. The sample was blood. The receptors shown here come from a human donor with ulcerative colitis or Crohn's disease, or a healthy co-twin of an affected twin (not recorded which).

J is TRBJ1-2 and V is TRBV5-1; the D call from TCRdb, TRBD1, cannot be confirmed without DNA. The CDR3 runs 14 residues. Germline assignment: CDR1 SGHRS and CDR2 YFSETQ. This chain's CDR3 is CASSFGQGDPGYTF.

This rearrangement joins TRBV5-1 to TRBJ2-2; lacking DNA, the TRBD2 call made by TCRdb goes unchecked. CDR3 size: 14 residues. Germline CDR1 SGHRS, CDR2 YFSETQ. CDR3 sequence reads: CASSPLAYTGELFF. The full variable domain, with the rest looked up from reference TRBV5-1 and TRBJ2-2, is KAGVTQTPRYLIKTRGQQVTLSCSPISGHRSVSWYQQTPGQGLQFLFEYFSETQRNKGNFPGRFSGRQFSNSRSEMNVSTLELGDSALYLCASSPLAYTGELFFGEGSRLTVL.

The chain couples TRBV13 to TRBJ2-7; absent DNA, TCRdb's TRBD1 call cannot be checked. CDR3 length equals 14 residues. Germline V CDR1 and CDR2: PRHDT, FYEKMQ (reference sequence). CDR3 sequence: CASSSRDGTYEQYF.

The chain combines TRBV12-3 or TRBV12-4 with TRBJ1-3; the D call of TRBD1 rests on TCRdb alone, since no DNA is present to check it. The CDR3 runs to 13 residues. The CDR3 here is CASSRDTGNTIYF.

J is TRBJ2-2 and V is TRBV28. The CDR3 covers 16 residues. Germline assignment: CDR1 MDHEN and CDR2 SYDVKM. The CDR3 here is CASSFPRNDGTGELFF.

This chain uses TRBV6-6 with TRBJ2-1; TCRdb names TRBD2, which stays unverified in the absence of DNA. This CDR3 comprises 14 residues. Germline V gives CDR1 MNHNY, CDR2 SVGAGI (reference sequence). The CDR3 spells CASSRLAGPNEQFF.

This rearrangement joins TRBV30 to TRBJ1-1. CDR3 length equals 13 residues. The germline V gene has CDR1 GTSNPN and CDR2 SVGIG (reference sequence). CDR3 amino acids: CAWAQEMNTEAFF. Filled out from reference TRBV30 and TRBJ1-1, the complete variable domain reads SQTIHQWPATLVQPVGSPLSLECTVEGTSNPNLYWYRQAAGRGLQLLFYSVGIGQISSEVPQNLSASRPQDRQFILSSKKLLLSDSGFYLCAWAQEMNTEAFFGQGTRLTVV.

The rearrangement joins TRBV20-1 to TRBJ2-1; TCRdb's D call of TRBD2 is untestable without DNA. CDR3 length equals 15 residues. Germline CDR1 and CDR2: DFQATT and SNEGSKA (reference sequence). CDR3: CSNIGGRASSHEQFF.

This chain uses TRBV15 with TRBJ2-1; TCRdb's D call, TRBD2, is unchecked because there is no DNA. The CDR3 has 17 amino acids. Germline V gene data show CDR1 as LNHNV and CDR2 as YYDKDF (reference sequence). CDR3 in amino acids: CATSRDLGVAGENEQFF. Filled out from reference TRBV15 and TRBJ2-1, the complete variable domain reads DAMVIQNPRYQVTQFGKPVTLSCSQTLNHNVMYWYQQKSSQAPKLLFHYYDKDFNNEADTPDNFQSRRPNTSFCFLDIRSPGLGDTAMYLCATSRDLGVAGENEQFFGPGTRLTVL.

This sequence joins TRBV20-1 and TRBJ1-4; TCRdb calls TRBD1, which cannot be checked without DNA. CDR1 and CDR2 (germline): DFQATT, SNEGSKA (reference sequence). The CDR3 is 15 residues long. The CDR3 reads CSARVPQGANEKLFF.

This CDR3 is CAIRPSGGSTDTQYF. The chain couples TRBV10-3 to TRBJ2-3; TCRdb's D call, TRBD2, is unchecked because there is no DNA. The CDR3 totals 15 residues. CDR1 and CDR2 from the germline V gene are ENHRY and SYGVKD.

The chain joins TRBV2 to TRBJ1-6; TCRdb proposes TRBD1, but this gene call is untestable without DNA. This CDR3 contains 14 residues. CDR1 is SNHLY, CDR2 FYNNEI, per germline. CDR3 sequence: CASSRGRINSPLHF. Supplemented by reference TRBV2 and TRBJ1-6, the full variable domain reads EPEVTQTPSHQVTQMGQEVILRCVPISNHLYFYWYRQILGQKVEFLVSFYNNEISEKSEIFDDQFSVERPDGSNFTLKIRSTKLEDSAMYFCASSRGRINSPLHFGNGTRLTVT.

The chain recombines TRBV20-1 with TRBJ2-7; TCRdb returns TRBD1, unconfirmable since there is no DNA. The CDR3 consists of 13 residues. CDR1 and CDR2 (germline): DFQATT, SNEGSKA (reference sequence). The CDR3 sequence is CSAVKTGLYEQYF.

The rearrangement joins TRBV29-1 to TRBJ1-2; TCRdb lists TRBD1, though no DNA is available to test this call. This CDR3 contains 15 residues. Germline values: CDR1 SQVTM, CDR2 ANQGSEA. The CDR3 protein is CSAESSGQDNYGYTF. The whole variable domain, filled in from reference TRBV29-1 and TRBJ1-2, reads SAVISQKPSRDICQRGTSLTIQCQVDSQVTMMFWYRQQPGQSLTLIATANQGSEATYESGFVIDKFPISRPNLTFSTLTVSNMSPEDSSIYLCSAESSGQDNYGYTFGSGTRLTVV.

The J gene is TRBJ2-5, the V gene TRBV20-1; TCRdb's assignment of TRBD2 cannot be checked, as there is no DNA. The CDR3 is made up of 18 amino acids. CDR1 is DFQATT and CDR2 is SNEGSKA in the germline V gene (reference sequence). CDR3 region: CSGIDILGTSGRGETQYF.

This chain joins TRBV6-1 and TRBJ1-1; the D call from TCRdb, TRBD1, cannot be confirmed without DNA. The CDR3 is 15 amino acids. CDR1 and CDR2 from the germline V gene are MNHNS and SASEGT. CDR3 region: CASRQTGAGSTEAFF.

This chain links TRBV29-1 with TRBJ2-3; TCRdb's D gene call, TRBD2, goes unchecked for lack of DNA. Germline CDR1 and CDR2: SQVTM and ANQGSEA. CDR3 length: 14 amino acids. The CDR3 spells CSVSSGHRTDTQYF.

This chain joins TRBV24-1 and TRBJ2-3; as DNA is missing, the TRBD2 call by TCRdb cannot be tested. The length of the CDR3 is 15 residues. Germline assignment: CDR1 KGHDR and CDR2 SFDVKD. This chain's CDR3 is CATSDFGGPTDTQYF.

The gene calls are TRBV27 and TRBJ2-2. CDR1 is MNHEY and CDR2 is SMNVEV in the germline V gene (reference sequence). The CDR3 is 12 amino acids. CDR3 protein: CASSRLAGELFF.

The genes are TRBV5-1 and TRBJ2-1; the D call from TCRdb, TRBD2, cannot be confirmed without DNA. From germline, CDR1 is SGHRS and CDR2 YFSETQ. The CDR3 length is 17 residues. CDR3 sequence: CASSVTSGQSSYNEQFF. Full variable domain (rest looked up from reference TRBV5-1 and TRBJ2-1): KAGVTQTPRYLIKTRGQQVTLSCSPISGHRSVSWYQQTPGQGLQFLFEYFSETQRNKGNFPGRFSGRQFSNSRSEMNVSTLELGDSALYLCASSVTSGQSSYNEQFFGPGTRLTVL.

The chain uses TRBV5-6 and TRBJ1-6; TCRdb's assignment of TRBD1 cannot be checked, as there is no DNA. This CDR3 region has 13 residues. The V gene's germline CDR1 is SGHDT and CDR2 YYEEEE. The CDR3: CASSMGGGPPLHF.

The V gene is TRBV5-6, the J gene TRBJ2-7. The CDR3 totals 12 residues. Germline CDR1 reads SGHDT; CDR2 reads YYEEEE. The chain's CDR3 is CASSYSDYEQYF. Combining the CDR3 with reference TRBV5-6 and TRBJ2-7 gives the whole variable domain DAGVTQSPTHLIKTRGQQVTLRCSPKSGHDTVSWYQQALGQGPQFIFQYYEEEERQRGNFPDRFSGHQFPNYSSELNVNALLLGDSALYLCASSYSDYEQYFGPGTRLTVT.

The genes are TRBV20-1 and TRBJ2-5; there is no DNA to check the TCRdb D call of TRBD2. From germline, CDR1 is DFQATT and CDR2 SNEGSKA (reference sequence). The CDR3 is 12 amino acids. CDR3 sequence reads: CSAKRGEETQYF.

This chain links TRBV3-1 with TRBJ2-4; TCRdb's assignment of TRBD2 cannot be checked, as there is no DNA. CDR3 length: 14 residues. The V gene's germline CDR1 is LGHDT and CDR2 YNNKEL (reference sequence). CDR3 sequence: CASSQDGAGAIQYF.

The chain joins TRBV11-2 to TRBJ1-6. Germline CDR1 and CDR2: SGHAT and FQNNGV. CDR3 length equals 14 residues. The CDR3 sequence is CASSLNLNNSPLHF.

The chain is built from TRBV7-2 and TRBJ2-7; with no DNA, the TCRdb D assignment of TRBD1 cannot be verified. Germline V gene lookup returns CDR1 SGHTA and CDR2 FQGNSA. The CDR3 covers 16 residues. The chain's CDR3 is CASSFRGQAGSYEQYF. The whole variable domain, remainder taken from reference TRBV7-2 and TRBJ2-7, is GAGVSQSPSNKVTEKGKDVELRCDPISGHTALYWYRQSLGQGLEFLIYFQGNSAPDKSGLPSDRFSAERTGGSVSTLTIQRTQQEDSAVYLCASSFRGQAGSYEQYFGPGTRLTVT.

The rearrangement joins TRBV4-2 to TRBJ1-2. CDR1 is LGHNA and CDR2 is YNFKEQ in the germline V gene. The CDR3 extends over 15 amino acids. Here the CDR3 reads CASSQDRTVLHGYTF.

This chain links TRBV5-1 with TRBJ1-2; TCRdb's assignment of TRBD1 cannot be checked, as there is no DNA. This CDR3 is 15 amino acids long. Germline V CDR1 and CDR2: SGHRS, YFSETQ. This CDR3 is CASSFYPGHWQGYTF. Full variable domain (missing parts from reference TRBV5-1 and TRBJ1-2): KAGVTQTPRYLIKTRGQQVTLSCSPISGHRSVSWYQQTPGQGLQFLFEYFSETQRNKGNFPGRFSGRQFSNSRSEMNVSTLELGDSALYLCASSFYPGHWQGYTFGSGTRLTVV.

The CDR3: CSARDPRHQETQYF. This chain uses TRBV20-1 with TRBJ2-5. The CDR3 runs to 14 residues. The germline gives CDR1 DFQATT, CDR2 SNEGSKA (reference sequence).

This sequence joins TRBV7-6 and TRBJ2-7; TCRdb selects TRBD1, and the lack of DNA leaves this call unchecked. Per the germline V gene, CDR1 is SGHVS and CDR2 is FNYEAQ. The length of the CDR3 is 15 residues. CDR3 residues: CASSSTRTGAYEQYF.